These T cell receptor beta chains were read from a single sample in a study of response to subunit inactivated influenza vaccine. TCRdb re-analysed the RT-PCR reads in MiXCR, keeping a single row per CDR3 protein. This sample has under 750,000 distinct CDR3 sequences, with about 11% found just once. The sample was PBMCs from blood, taken on the day of vaccination. The receptors stem from a man aged 50-59 years who received an inactivated influenza vaccine. CDR3s include the opening cysteine and the closing phenylalanine or tryptophan. The order of the fields is V gene, clone size, CDR3 protein. For some rows the clone size is stated as once, few or many, or as a class when expanded; others skip it.

v_call: TRBV3-1; clone_size: NA; cdr3_aa: CASSQRQGDYGYTF
v_call: TRBV3-1; clone_size: NA; cdr3_aa: CASSQWGLLDEQFF
v_call: TRBV28; clone_size: few; cdr3_aa: CASSFRQDTQYF
v_call: TRBV20-1; clone_size: NA; cdr3_aa: CSARDLGGGVETQYF
v_call: TRBV5-5; clone_size: NA; cdr3_aa: CASSTGQGGSNQPQHF
v_call: TRBV7-3; clone_size: many; cdr3_aa: CASSLTLAGGNEQFF
v_call: TRBV7-6; clone_size: few; cdr3_aa: CASSLAGTRGDYEQYF
v_call: TRBV6-1; clone_size: few; cdr3_aa: CASSTGQALYGYTF
v_call: TRBV20-1; clone_size: many; cdr3_aa: CSARVLAGRYEQYF
v_call: TRBV18; clone_size: few; cdr3_aa: CASSPQTSNTGELFF
v_call: TRBV6-1; clone_size: few; cdr3_aa: CASTTGGGYNEQFF
v_call: TRBV7-9; clone_size: NA; cdr3_aa: CASSSRTAEAFF
v_call: TRBV7-2; clone_size: few; cdr3_aa: CASSFEGTGYYEQYF
v_call: TRBV9; clone_size: few; cdr3_aa: CASSVARNTEAFF
v_call: TRBV27; clone_size: once; cdr3_aa: CASSVYLGEQFF
v_call: TRBV12-3/TRBV12-4; clone_size: few; cdr3_aa: CASSRTGVLQHF
v_call: TRBV7-7; clone_size: many; cdr3_aa: CASSSQPGLAYNEQFF
v_call: TRBV7-3; clone_size: few; cdr3_aa: CASSLWGGNNEQFF
v_call: TRBV7-9; clone_size: many; cdr3_aa: CASSFGQGVNEKLFF
v_call: TRBV7-6; clone_size: few; cdr3_aa: CASSLFLRTGNTIYF
v_call: TRBV4-3; clone_size: NA; cdr3_aa: CASSHDADSWNEKLFF
v_call: TRBV2; clone_size: once; cdr3_aa: CASYSITRTDTQYF
v_call: TRBV12-3/TRBV12-4; clone_size: once; cdr3_aa: CASSVLAGVQETQYF
v_call: TRBV7-6; clone_size: few; cdr3_aa: CASSLWRQESYNEQFF
v_call: TRBV6-1; clone_size: few; cdr3_aa: CASRTQGAVTETQYF
v_call: TRBV7-2; clone_size: NA; cdr3_aa: CASGLAPNIGPDTQYF
v_call: TRBV20-1; clone_size: many; cdr3_aa: CSARDLRGLYEQYF
v_call: TRBV20-1; clone_size: NA; cdr3_aa: CSARDRASGRRTYNEQFF
v_call: TRBV19; clone_size: NA; cdr3_aa: CASSSVSEQFF
v_call: TRBV12-3/TRBV12-4; clone_size: many; cdr3_aa: CASSFEGVRLDEQYF
v_call: TRBV6-2/TRBV6-3; clone_size: many; cdr3_aa: CAIGGGGYQPQHF
v_call: TRBV20-1; clone_size: few; cdr3_aa: CSARDTLNTEAFF
v_call: TRBV20-1; clone_size: few; cdr3_aa: CSARDNLAAYEQYF
v_call: TRBV5-1; clone_size: NA; cdr3_aa: CASSRQGGRTSGPYEQYF
v_call: TRBV7-8; clone_size: few; cdr3_aa: CASSLRFIWEGDNEQFF
v_call: TRBV28; clone_size: many; cdr3_aa: CASSLTQGIPDTQYF
v_call: TRBV6-5; clone_size: NA; cdr3_aa: CASSLRRINEKLFF
v_call: TRBV5-1; clone_size: NA; cdr3_aa: CASSAGDRNQPQDF
v_call: TRBV7-8; clone_size: few; cdr3_aa: CATGKDTPQEQFF
v_call: TRBV5-5; clone_size: few; cdr3_aa: CASSLIPDRSNEKLFF
v_call: TRBV11-3; clone_size: NA; cdr3_aa: CASSLRLAGENEQFF
v_call: TRBV7-6; clone_size: few; cdr3_aa: CASSLGGWRGGANVLTF
v_call: TRBV3-1; clone_size: few; cdr3_aa: CASRGVANEKLFF
v_call: TRBV5-5; clone_size: many; cdr3_aa: CASRPAGTGNQPQHF
v_call: TRBV2; clone_size: NA; cdr3_aa: CASSPDGHTGELFF
v_call: TRBV6-2/TRBV6-3; clone_size: many; cdr3_aa: CASSLLAGGFNEQFF